This entry concerns a single T cell receptor (beta chain). The sample originates from a study of OX40 agonist ivuxolimab in advanced cancers. Study background: Patients' therapy was ivuxolimab, an antibody that acts as an agonist of OX40 (CD134). Hepatocellular carcinoma, melanoma, renal cell or head and neck cancer affected the dose-escalation patients. The mean age was 60 years, ranging from about 20 to 79, with more than 70% of participants male. Of the patients, three showed partial responses, one with hepatocellular carcinoma and two with cutaneous melanoma.

CDR3 length: 15 amino acids. Looked up from germline, CDR1 is SGHVS and CDR2 is FQNEAQ. Trimming took 5 bases from V and 3 from J; bases not matched to a gene: 5. Sequencing used immunoSEQ multiplex PCR; TCRdb keeps in-frame clones, though not all of them. The table has about 63,000 clones, 91% seen once; the top ten hold 4% to 4.5%. Sequences were derived from CD4+ or CD8+ T cells sorted from blood, sampled in a trial of the OX40 agonist ivuxolimab. The rearrangement links TRBV7-8 to TRBJ2-1; 9 positions match TRBD1. The TCR originated in an adult with an advanced solid tumor such as melanoma, head and neck, liver or kidney cancer. The CDR3, as DNA: TGTGCCAGCAGCACAAGGACAGGGGTCTACAATGAGCAGTTCTTC. Its translation: CASSTRTGVYNEQFF. Together with reference TRBV7-8 and TRBJ2-1, the CDR3 gives the full variable domain: GAGVSQSPRYKVAKRGQDVALRCDPISGHVSLFWYQQALGQGPEFLTYFQNEAQLDKSGLPSDRFFAERPEGSVSTLKIQRTQQEDSAVYLCASSTRTGVYNEQFFGPGTRLTVL.